One T cell receptor (beta chain) is described in this entry. The entry originates in a study of technical replicates of blood from a few donors. Profiling relied on immunoSEQ multiplex PCR, and the TCRdb table lists in-frame clones only, not all of them. The table includes 75,000 to 95,000 clones, around 92% detected once. This CDR3 spans 15 amino acids. Germline CDR1 GTSNPN, CDR2 SVGIG (reference sequence). The ends lost 8 bases at V and 6 bases at J; junction bases unmatched: 11. Input material: T cells isolated from PBMCs. The origin of this receptor is a human donor in good health. The V gene is TRBV30, the J gene TRBJ1-6, with 9 bases lining up with TRBD1. The chain's CDR3 is CAGLQGALGNSPLHF. The DNA of the CDR3 is TGTGCCGGATTACAGGGGGCGCTGGGTAATTCACCCCTCCACTTT. Supplemented by reference TRBV30 and TRBJ1-6, the full variable domain reads SQTIHQWPATLVQPVGSPLSLECTVEGTSNPNLYWYRQAAGRGLQLLFYSVGIGQISSEVPQNLSASRPQDRQFILSSKKLLLSDSGFYLCAGLQGALGNSPLHFGNGTRLTVT.